The following is a T cell receptor (beta chain) sequence with its context. The antigen it binds to is not known. No much larger clone is present one base from it, and per-base qualities are unavailable. Receptor libraries were prepared by the immunoSEQ multiplex PCR assay. The multiplex PCR relied on a mix of 60 forward primers for TCR Vbeta segments and 13 reverse primers for TCR Jbeta segments. A multiplex PCR assay on genomic DNA amplified the CDR3 region of rearranged TCR beta genes. The Illumina HiSeq System was used to sequence the amplified TCR beta libraries as 87-base-pair reads. The paper's data handling went like this. In a later analysis, some 80 million unique TCR beta chains were counted across the roughly 700 repertoires, and roughly 10 million of these chains were shared by at least two donors. Raw reads were error-corrected and collapsed into unique sequences by a nearest-neighbor algorithm in which closely related sequences were merged to remove PCR and sequencing errors. CDR3 sequences were aligned to IMGT reference sequences to assign V, D and J gene segments. For a sequence to be retained, at least a six-nucleotide match to both a V gene segment and a J gene segment was required. Rearrangements were called productive when the CDR3 lacked stop codons and stayed in frame with V and J; all others were non-productive. CDR3 was defined according to IMGT convention as the region running from the second conserved V-encoded cysteine to the conserved J-encoded phenylalanine. The earlier analysis of about 590 of the donors excluded sequences that lacked an unambiguous match to a single V gene segment. An earlier analysis of around 600 of the donors classified V segments as functional when productive rearrangements were above 56.7% and as segregating when the standard deviation between donors was above 5%. A statistical classification framework was built for diagnosing cytomegalovirus status from the catalog of TCR beta chain sequences. A later analysis assigned V and J genes by comparing TCR nucleotide sequences with IMGT/GENE-DB human TR gene sequences. The TCRdist pipeline was used in a later analysis to assign CDR3 sequences and most-parsimonious VDJ recombination scenarios. In a later analysis, every TCR beta chain was defined by the combination of its CDR3 amino acid sequence and its V-gene family, and reads without a unique V-gene family were dropped. A later analysis removed 550 to 650 highly shared, low-generation-probability nucleotide sequences to deal with suspected cross-contamination and a sequencing artifact. For each public chain, a later analysis derived a clonal expansion index from normalized ranks of inferred template counts within each repertoire. A later analysis computed generation probabilities with a VDJ recombination model fitted to out-of-frame rearrangements, and checked the results against IGoR. In a later analysis, hypergeometric tests were used to score TCR-TCR, TCR-HLA and TCR-CMV co-occurrence, with a repertoire-size bias correction applied to TCR pairs. A later analysis estimated false discovery rates by permuting HLA or CMV assignments 20 times. A later analysis grouped co-occurring TCRs with DBSCAN, adding TCRdist sequence similarity when clustering within HLA-allele-positive subsets. Repertoires with fewer than 30,000 or more than 120,000 public chains were left out of co-occurrence clustering, as were roughly five repertoires with anomalous nucleotide sharing. As stored in TCRdb, this immuneACCESS dataset retains in-frame rearrangements with V and J assigned. A fraction of the clones does not appear; measured against another copy, unresolved V genes explain less than half of the discrepancy, and the remainder lacks a known reason. The D gene and trimming were derived from the DNA, and the V and J assignments and clone size from that table. The sample data list over 140,000 clones, and around 82% of these were observed just once. The ten top clones hold 2.4% of the sample.

The cohort was made up of 666 healthy bone marrow donors. Cohort members were all nominally healthy when sampled, although unrecorded immune exposures were likely present. The donor tested CMV seronegative, placing the donor among the approximately 360 seronegative members of the cohort. A peripheral blood sample was collected from each donor, and TCR beta sequencing was performed on peripheral blood mononuclear cells. The Qiagen DNeasy Blood Extraction Kit was used to extract genomic DNA from the blood cell samples. The CDR3 runs 15 residues from the cysteine to the phenylalanine. The DNA shown is the 45-base CDR3, in frame from base 1. According to the germline V gene (reference sequence), CDR1 reads MNHEY and CDR2 reads SMNVEV. V lost 2 bases and J lost 0 bases; the stretch between them is 10 bases long. This sample stems from a study of cytomegalovirus exposure and HLA in healthy donors (dated by TCRdb to about 2017). Background on the whole study: According to an earlier analysis of 550 to 700 of the donors, 150 million to 200 million T cells yielded 90 million to 130 million unique TCR beta sequences and approximately 280 Gb of sequence data. An early release that covered fewer than 750 HLA-typed donors contained approximately 300 gigabases of sequencing data and 80 million or so unique TCR sequences. Of the approximately 400 genotyped donors, about 80% fell in the genetic ancestry cluster associated with self-reported Caucasian donors. The study aimed to test whether cataloging public T cell receptors could reveal signatures of past pathogen exposure. Using immunosequencing, the study profiled T cell repertoires from 500 to 800 subjects and related those repertoires to cytomegalovirus serostatus. A separate validation cohort of about 110 different subjects was used in addition to the roughly 620-subject first cohort. To predict cytomegalovirus infection status, the study combined high-throughput TCR immunosequencing, statistical association of individual TCRs with disease status, and machine learning. A later analysis re-examined previously published TCR beta repertoires from hundreds of donors and added high-resolution HLA genotyping to investigate patterns of TCR occurrence. The later analysis used no new phenotypic data to find candidate immune exposures, relying instead on TCR beta sequences and their occurrence across donors. An earlier analysis of 587 of the donors used high-throughput TCR beta sequencing to judge whether each TCR beta V gene segment behaved as functional or pseudogenic. Donor age, sex, ethnicity and CMV serostatus were collected together with the repertoire data. A later genetic analysis used genome-wide SNP genotypes for about 60% of the 666 donors, treating that subset as a discovery cohort. All discovery cohort repertoires had been generated on a single sequencing platform. Both class I and class II loci were covered by HLA typing, at four-digit resolution. Typing coverage differed by locus: A, B, C, DRB1 and DQB1 were typed in about 629-630 donors, DQA1 in about 510, DPA1 in approximately 610, and DPB1 in 472. Several DR-DQ haplotypes were handled as single units for association and clustering because linkage in the cohort was strong. Among under 450 genotyped donors of the cohort, an average of approximately 240,000 unique TCR beta nucleotide sequences were sequenced per donor, roughly 20% of them non-productive. Paper-wide results and their limitations: Across donors, most TCR sequences were observed very rarely, whereas some public TCRs were present in many individuals. Immune exposure information for the cohort was limited to CMV serostatus. According to a later analysis, TCR association rates differed among HLA loci, with DRB1 alleles showing the most associated TCRs and HLA-C alleles showing the fewest. A later genetic analysis reported fewer N-insertions in productive TCRs among donors in an Asian-associated ancestry cluster than the roughly 670-donor mean. Linkage disequilibrium might explain the correlated functional status among segregating V segments, but an unknown experimental factor could not be ruled out. A later analysis associated 16,951 TCR beta sequences with specific HLA alleles at a false discovery rate of 0.05. Broadly in line with IMGT annotations, most TCR beta V segments showed up in productive rearrangements about 87% or about 30% of the time in an earlier analysis of some 590 of the donors. The authors suggested that the approach could potentially be generalized to other disease states and immunological phenotypes. When HLA alleles, especially DR and DQ, strongly co-occurred, TCR associations were difficult to assign to individual alleles. HLA typing was unavailable for some donors at each locus, so association tests used only the typed subset. A total of about 150 TCR beta chains were listed by the study as associated with cytomegalovirus. In a later analysis, HLA-associated TCR beta chains were found to be more clonally expanded and to have lower generation probabilities than equally common non-associated chains. A cluster of highly shared sequence variants was judged likely to represent a technical artifact of the sequencing pipeline. Several of the top co-occurrence clusters appeared to be linked to parvovirus B19, influenza, CMV and Epstein-Barr virus, according to a later analysis. A further reported finding was that TCR beta sequences accurately predicted the HLA-A and HLA-B alleles for most subjects in the first cohort. A few of the identified cytomegalovirus-associated TCR beta chains were confirmed in vitro to be specific for cytomegalovirus antigens. An association between a missense DCLRE1C variant and V-gene and J-gene trimming of TCR beta chains was found in a later genetic analysis and replicated in an independent cohort. Sequencing depth was assumed to be roughly uniform across donors in the presence/absence analyses, though that assumption may not hold. Most CMV-associated TCR beta chains appeared to be HLA-restricted in a later analysis, and the HLA associations seemed to be driven largely by CMV exposure. In both the original and validation cohorts, the classifier was reported to diagnose cytomegalovirus status with high specificity and sensitivity. The earlier analysis of a few hundred of the donors excluded around 17 rarely observed V segments, including chromosome 9 orphons, because counts were too low. Some IMGT-functional V segments, including TRBV6-2 and TRBV6-3, could not be distinguished by the 87-base-pair reads and were therefore excluded. The cohort was sequenced for TCR beta chains only, and without alpha or paired-chain data the features that could be detected were limited.

The sequenced sample was PBMCs. The V and J genes are TRBV27 and TRBJ1-2; TRBD1 might be the D gene, on 5 matching bases. This clonotype was sampled from a man aged 50 to 60 in good health and CMV-seronegative. The CDR3 is CASSLGSGPNYGYTF. The DNA is as follows: TGTGCCAGCAGTTTAGGTTCAGGGCCTAACTATGGCTACACCTTC.